This T cell receptor (beta chain) was profiled in a study of beta chain features in type 1 diabetes. A few counts support this clone. Antigen unknown. Whole-study findings and limits: All four CD4+ subsets of Type 1 diabetes patients contained TCRB CDR3s that were moderately but significantly shorter.

Expressed TCRB transcripts were sequenced because the isolated RNA had all been reverse transcribed beforehand. Libraries were prepared by immunoSEQ multiplex PCR; TCRdb keeps only in-frame clonotypes and omits some of them. The profile shows hundreds of thousands of clones, around 13% of them singletons. The CDR3 totals 14 residues. Germline values: CDR1 SGHTA, CDR2 FQGNSA. The V end was cut by 4 bases, the J end by 3 bases, with 13 bases between. The sequenced sample was naive CD4+ T cells from blood. This sequence joins TRBV7-2 and TRBJ2-7, with D perhaps TRBD2 (6 bases). The TCR sequence derives from a woman younger than 35 with type 1 diabetes. The CDR3 reads CASSSAGSNYEQYF. DNA for the CDR3: TGTGCCAGCAGCTCGGCGGGGAGCAACTACGAGCAGTACTTC.